The clone carrying this T cell receptor beta chain has just one count. What it binds is unknown. Looked up from germline, CDR1 is LNHDA and CDR2 is SQIVND (reference sequence). This CDR3 is built from 16 residues. V shed 8 bases, J shed 4 bases, and the junction held 11 bases outside the gene matches. Recently diagnosed hyperthyroidism of less than 2 months' duration affected patients aged 18 to 65. Lactation, pregnancy, other autoimmune disease or uncontrolled infection led to exclusion of patients. This specimen belongs to a study of T cells in Graves' hyperthyroidism and ophthalmopathy. Study-wide points: For ophthalmopathy, model prediction preceded onset by a median 6.5 months. A model built on 13 V-J features separated ophthalmopathy from stable hyperthyroidism.

RNA transcripts provided the source from which TCR beta CDR3 regions were amplified. TCR CDR3 regions were first amplified by RT-PCR with HTBI primers. One entry per CDR3 protein, called by TCRdb with MiXCR from the multiplex PCR reads. The sample lists hundreds of thousands of distinct CDR3 sequences; around 13% were seen once. The TCR comes from a woman aged 18-35 years with Graves' hyperthyroidism. Sequenced: blood. The chain carries TRBV19 and TRBJ2-1; 10 nucleotides agree with TRBD2. CDR3 coding DNA: TGTGCCAGTGGAAGGGTAGCGGGAGGAATGTACAATGAGCAGTTCTTC. Protein sequence: CASGRVAGGMYNEQFF.